The present T cell receptor (beta chain) was sequenced within a study of Tregs in tolerant kidney transplant recipients. About this clone itself: Its antigen is still unknown.

Recipients received nonmyeloablative bone marrow transplants from related graft donors, with transient mixed chimerism. Unstimulated regulatory T cells (CD4+CD25+CD127-), CD4+CD25- non-regulatory cells, CD4 and CD8 cells were FACS-sorted from thawed PBMCs. Study results and caveats: Some patients' samples used different primers over time, so nucleotide sequences weren't comparable. No direct test of biological reproducibility was done here. Few patients were studied, so findings need validation in larger groups.

Trimming shortened V by 1 base and J by 2 bases, and 8 bases separated the two germline ends. Germline CDR1 is LGHNA and CDR2 is YNFKEQ. The CDR3 has 14 amino acids. Profiled with immunoSEQ multiplex PCR; TCRdb holds only in-frame clones, not every one. The sample includes tens of thousands of clones, approximately 87% of them seen just once. The chain employs TRBV4-2 and TRBJ2-5; tentative D call: TRBD1 (6 bases). The sample consisted of CD4+ T cells from blood (PBMCs), taken 6 months after the transplant. This TCR was sampled from a human patient who received a combined kidney and bone marrow transplant. Some of these T cells may belong to the graft donor. The chain's CDR3 is CASSQARGQETQYF. The CDR3 nucleotides read TGTGCCAGCAGCCAAGCAAGGGGGCAAGAGACCCAGTACTTC.